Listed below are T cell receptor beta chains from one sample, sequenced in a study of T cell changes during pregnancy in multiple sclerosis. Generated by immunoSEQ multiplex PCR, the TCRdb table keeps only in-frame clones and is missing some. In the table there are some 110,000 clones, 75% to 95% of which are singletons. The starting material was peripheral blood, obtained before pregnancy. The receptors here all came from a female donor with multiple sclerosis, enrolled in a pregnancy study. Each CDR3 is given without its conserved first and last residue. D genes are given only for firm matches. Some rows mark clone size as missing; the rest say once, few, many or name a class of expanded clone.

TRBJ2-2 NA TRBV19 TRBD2 ASSILPGGATGELF
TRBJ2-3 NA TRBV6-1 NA ASSVGGGTDTQY
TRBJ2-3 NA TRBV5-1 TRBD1 ASGLAGGGKGTDTQY
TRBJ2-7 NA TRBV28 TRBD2 ASSQPGLAGYEQY
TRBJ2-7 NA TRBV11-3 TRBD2 ASSQPSGGLMSSYEQY
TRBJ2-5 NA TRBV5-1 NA ASSSQALEETQY
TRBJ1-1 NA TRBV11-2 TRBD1 ASSPTGPEAF
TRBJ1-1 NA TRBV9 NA ASSAGQPDTEAF
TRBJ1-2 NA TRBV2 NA ASSVETNYGYT
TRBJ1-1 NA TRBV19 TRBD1 ASTTKGGQGTYAF
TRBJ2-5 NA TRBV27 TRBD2 ASSLTSGRWGKTQY
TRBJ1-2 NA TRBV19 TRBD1 ASSRPGQGYSGGYT
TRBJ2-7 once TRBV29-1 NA SVEDLSYEQY
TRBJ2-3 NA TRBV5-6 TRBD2 ASSLELAGGGAQY
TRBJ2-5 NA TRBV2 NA ASSEDRDEETQY
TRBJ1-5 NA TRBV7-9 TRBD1 ASSLQTGPHPQPQH
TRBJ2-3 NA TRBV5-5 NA ASSFYQTFTDTQY
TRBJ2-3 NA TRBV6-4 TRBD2 ASSDSSGGADTQY
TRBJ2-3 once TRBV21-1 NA ASSPPLGTSGPLAPDTQY
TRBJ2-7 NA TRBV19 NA ASSATRGYEQY
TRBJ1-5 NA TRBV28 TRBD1 ASSLEPGQGGLVGYSNQPQH
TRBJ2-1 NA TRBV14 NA ASSQDTAHLEQF
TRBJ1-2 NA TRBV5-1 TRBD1 ASTRQGGGYT
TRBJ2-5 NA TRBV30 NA AYTGSQETQY
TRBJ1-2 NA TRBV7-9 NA ASSLGRAKDGYT
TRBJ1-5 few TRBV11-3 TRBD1 ASSVTGDQPQH
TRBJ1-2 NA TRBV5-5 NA ASSLSGIYGYT
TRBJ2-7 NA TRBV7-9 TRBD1 ASSLGTGGLYEQY
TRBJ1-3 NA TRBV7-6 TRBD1 ASSPSTGAGNTIY
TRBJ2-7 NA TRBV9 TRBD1 ASSPDRLSSYEQY
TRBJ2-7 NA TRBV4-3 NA ASSQGQGLYEQY
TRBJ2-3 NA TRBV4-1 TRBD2 ASSQGRSSGPTDTQY
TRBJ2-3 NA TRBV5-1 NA ASSWDTSTDTQY
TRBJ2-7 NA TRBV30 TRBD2 ARTTSGGAYEQY
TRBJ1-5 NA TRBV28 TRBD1 ASSPPTGTNQPQH
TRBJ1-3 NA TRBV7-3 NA ASSDPGTGNTIY
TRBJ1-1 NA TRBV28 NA ASSRNTEAF
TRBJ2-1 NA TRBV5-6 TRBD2 ASSFQQRGYNEQF
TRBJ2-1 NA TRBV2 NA ASSGGRSSYNEQF
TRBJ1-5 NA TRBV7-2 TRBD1 ASSLGTGGRNQPQH
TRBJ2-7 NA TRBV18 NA ASSRGGDFYEQY
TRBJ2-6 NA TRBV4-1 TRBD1 ASSPGQAISGANVLT
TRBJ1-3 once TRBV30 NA AWSPWTDSGNTIY
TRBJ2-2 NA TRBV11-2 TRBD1 ASSLRAGGFTGELF
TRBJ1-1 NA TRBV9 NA ASSVGQGMNTEAF
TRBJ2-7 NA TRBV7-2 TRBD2 ASSLGAGGYDEQY
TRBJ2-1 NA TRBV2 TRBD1 ASSEPGGPDLDEQF
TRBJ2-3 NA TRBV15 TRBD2 ATGLAGLLDTQY
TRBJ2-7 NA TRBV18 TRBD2 ASSQAGEPYEQY
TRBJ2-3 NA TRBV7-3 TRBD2 ASSPIAGGATDTQY
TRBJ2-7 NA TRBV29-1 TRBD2 SVEGGSGTAGEQY
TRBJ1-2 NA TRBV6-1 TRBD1 ASTMTGTGYGYT
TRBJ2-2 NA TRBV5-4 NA ASSLNTGGDTGELF
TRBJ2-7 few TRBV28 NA ASSFESYEQY
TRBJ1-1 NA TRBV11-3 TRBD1 ASTPGQGGTEAF